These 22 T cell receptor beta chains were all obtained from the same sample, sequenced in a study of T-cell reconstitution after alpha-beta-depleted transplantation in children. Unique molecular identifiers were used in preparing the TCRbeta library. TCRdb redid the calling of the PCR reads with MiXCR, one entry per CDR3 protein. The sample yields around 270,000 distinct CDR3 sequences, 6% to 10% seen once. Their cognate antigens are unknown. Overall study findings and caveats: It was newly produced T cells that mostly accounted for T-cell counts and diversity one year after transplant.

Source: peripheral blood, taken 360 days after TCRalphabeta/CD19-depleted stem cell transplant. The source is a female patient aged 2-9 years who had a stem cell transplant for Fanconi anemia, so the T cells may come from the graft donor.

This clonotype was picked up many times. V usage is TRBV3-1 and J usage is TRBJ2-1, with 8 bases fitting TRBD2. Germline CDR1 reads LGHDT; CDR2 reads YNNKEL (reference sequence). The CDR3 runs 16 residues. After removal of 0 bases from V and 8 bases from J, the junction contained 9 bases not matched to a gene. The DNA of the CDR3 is TGTGCCAGCAGCCAAGATCGGGCCCGGGGGGGCTATGAGCAGTTCTTC. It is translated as CASSQDRARGGYEQFF.

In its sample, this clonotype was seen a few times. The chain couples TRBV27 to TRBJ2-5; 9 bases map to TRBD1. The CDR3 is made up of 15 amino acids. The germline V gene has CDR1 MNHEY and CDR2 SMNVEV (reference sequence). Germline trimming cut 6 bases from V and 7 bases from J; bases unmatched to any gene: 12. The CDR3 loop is CASSSDRGHFGTQYF. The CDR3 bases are TGTGCCAGCAGCTCGGACAGGGGTCATTTCGGGACCCAGTACTTC.

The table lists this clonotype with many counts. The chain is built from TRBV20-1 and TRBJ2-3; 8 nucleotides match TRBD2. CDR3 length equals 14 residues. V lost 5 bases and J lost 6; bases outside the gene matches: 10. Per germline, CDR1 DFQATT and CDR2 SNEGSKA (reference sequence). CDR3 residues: CSARGLAMVDTQYF. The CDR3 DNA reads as TGCAGTGCTCGAGGACTAGCCATGGTGGATACGCAGTATTTT.

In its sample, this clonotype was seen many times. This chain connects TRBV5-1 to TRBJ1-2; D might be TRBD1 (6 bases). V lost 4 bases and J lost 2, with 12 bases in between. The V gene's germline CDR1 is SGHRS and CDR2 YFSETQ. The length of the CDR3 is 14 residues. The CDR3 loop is CASSPRQANYGYTF. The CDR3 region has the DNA TGCGCCAGCAGCCCCCGACAGGCCAACTATGGCTACACCTTC.

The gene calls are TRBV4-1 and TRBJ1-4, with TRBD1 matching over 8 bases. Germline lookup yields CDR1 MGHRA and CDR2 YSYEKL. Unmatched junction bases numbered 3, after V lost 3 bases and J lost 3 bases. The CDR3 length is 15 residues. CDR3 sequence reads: CASSQGQAPNEKLFF. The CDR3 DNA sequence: TGCGCCAGCAGCCAGGGACAGGCCCCTAATGAAAAACTGTTTTTT.

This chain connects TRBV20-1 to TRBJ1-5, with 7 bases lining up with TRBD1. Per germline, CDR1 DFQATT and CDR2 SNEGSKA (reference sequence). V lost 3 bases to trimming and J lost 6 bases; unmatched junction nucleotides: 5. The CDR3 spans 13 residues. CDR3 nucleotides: TGCAGTGCTAGTCCGGACAGGATTCAGCCCCAGCATTTT. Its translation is CSASPDRIQPQHF.

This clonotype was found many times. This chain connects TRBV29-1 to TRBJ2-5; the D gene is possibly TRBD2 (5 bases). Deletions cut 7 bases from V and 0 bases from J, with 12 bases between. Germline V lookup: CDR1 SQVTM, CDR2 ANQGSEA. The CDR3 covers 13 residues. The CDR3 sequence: CSGTPGNQETQYF. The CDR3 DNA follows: TGCAGCGGTACCCCGGGGAACCAAGAGACCCAGTACTTC.

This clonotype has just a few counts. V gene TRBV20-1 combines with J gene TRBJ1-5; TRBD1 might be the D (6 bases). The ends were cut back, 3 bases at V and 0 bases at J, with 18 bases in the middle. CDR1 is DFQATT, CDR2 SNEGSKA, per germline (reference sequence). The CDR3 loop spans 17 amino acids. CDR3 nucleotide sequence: TGCAGTGCTAGTAACCGGGACATCATCTATAGCAATCAGCCCCAGCATTTT. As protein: CSASNRDIIYSNQPQHF.

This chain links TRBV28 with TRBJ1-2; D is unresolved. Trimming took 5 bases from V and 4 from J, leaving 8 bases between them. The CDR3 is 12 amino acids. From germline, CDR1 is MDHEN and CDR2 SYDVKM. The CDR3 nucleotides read TGTGCCAGCAGTCGTCGTGGCTATGGCTACACCTTC. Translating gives CASSRRGYGYTF.

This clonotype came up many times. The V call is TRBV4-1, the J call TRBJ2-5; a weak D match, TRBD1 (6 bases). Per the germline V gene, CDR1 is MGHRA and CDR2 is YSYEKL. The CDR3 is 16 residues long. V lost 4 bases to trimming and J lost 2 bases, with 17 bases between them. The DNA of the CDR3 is TGCGCCAGCAGCCGACAGGAGACTAAAACACAAGAGACCCAGTACTTC. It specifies CASSRQETKTQETQYF.

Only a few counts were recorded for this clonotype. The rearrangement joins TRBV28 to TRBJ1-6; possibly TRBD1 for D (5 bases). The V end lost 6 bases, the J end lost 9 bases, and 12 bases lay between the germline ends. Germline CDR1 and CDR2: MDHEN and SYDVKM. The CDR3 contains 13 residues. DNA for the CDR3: TGTGCCAGCAGGGGGGGGGTTAGTTCACCCCTCCACTTT. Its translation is CASRGGVSSPLHF.

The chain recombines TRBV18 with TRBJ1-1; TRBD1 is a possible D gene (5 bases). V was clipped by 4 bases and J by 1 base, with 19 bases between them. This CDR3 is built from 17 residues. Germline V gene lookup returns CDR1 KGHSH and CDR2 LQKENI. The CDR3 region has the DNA TGTGCCAGCTCACTCGACGCGTCGGGACGGACGAACACTGAAGCTTTCTTT. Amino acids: CASSLDASGRTNTEAFF.

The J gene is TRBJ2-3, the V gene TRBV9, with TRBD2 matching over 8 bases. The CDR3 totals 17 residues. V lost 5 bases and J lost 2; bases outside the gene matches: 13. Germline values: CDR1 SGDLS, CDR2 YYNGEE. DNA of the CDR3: TGTGCCAGCAGTAGAGTTAGCGGGATCACGATCACAGATACGCAGTATTTT. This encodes CASSRVSGITITDTQYF.

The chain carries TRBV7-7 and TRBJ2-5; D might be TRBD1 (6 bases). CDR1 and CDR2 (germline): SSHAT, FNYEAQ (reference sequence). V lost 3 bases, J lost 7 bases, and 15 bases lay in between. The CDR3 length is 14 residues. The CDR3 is CASSFGQSRGTQYF. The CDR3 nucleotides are TGTGCCAGCAGCTTCGGACAGTCTAGGGGGACCCAGTACTTC.

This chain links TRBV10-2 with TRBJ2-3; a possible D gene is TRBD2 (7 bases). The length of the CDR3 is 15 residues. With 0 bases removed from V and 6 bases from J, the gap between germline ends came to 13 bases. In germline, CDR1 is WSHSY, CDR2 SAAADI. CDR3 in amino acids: CASSESKRGGDTQYF. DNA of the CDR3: TGCGCCAGCAGTGAGTCGAAGAGGGGGGGGGATACGCAGTATTTT.

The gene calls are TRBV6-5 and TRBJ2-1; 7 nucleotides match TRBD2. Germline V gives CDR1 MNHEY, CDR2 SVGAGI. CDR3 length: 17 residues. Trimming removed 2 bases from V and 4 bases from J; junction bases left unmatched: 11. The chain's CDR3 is CASSYPSEGGGYNEQFF. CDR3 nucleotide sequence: TGTGCCAGCAGTTACCCCTCTGAGGGCGGGGGTTACAATGAGCAGTTCTTC.

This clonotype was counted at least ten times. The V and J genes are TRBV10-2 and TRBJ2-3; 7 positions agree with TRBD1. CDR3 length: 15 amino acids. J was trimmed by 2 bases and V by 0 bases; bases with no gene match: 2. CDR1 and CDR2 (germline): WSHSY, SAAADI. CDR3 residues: CASSESRGLTDTQYF. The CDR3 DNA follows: TGCGCCAGCAGTGAGTCGAGGGGGCTCACAGATACGCAGTATTTT.

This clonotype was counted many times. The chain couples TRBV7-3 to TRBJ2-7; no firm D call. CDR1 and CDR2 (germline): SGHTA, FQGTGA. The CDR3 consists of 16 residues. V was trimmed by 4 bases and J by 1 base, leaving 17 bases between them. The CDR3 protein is CASSSQPDTASYEQYF. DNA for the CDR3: TGTGCCAGCAGCTCACAACCTGACACGGCATCCTACGAGCAGTACTTC.

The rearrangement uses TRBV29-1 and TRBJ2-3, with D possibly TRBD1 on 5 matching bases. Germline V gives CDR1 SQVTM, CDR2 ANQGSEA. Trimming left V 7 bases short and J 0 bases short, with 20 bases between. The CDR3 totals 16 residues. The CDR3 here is CSADNPRGWSTDTQYF. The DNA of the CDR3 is TGCAGCGCCGACAATCCTAGGGGTTGGAGCACAGATACGCAGTATTTT.

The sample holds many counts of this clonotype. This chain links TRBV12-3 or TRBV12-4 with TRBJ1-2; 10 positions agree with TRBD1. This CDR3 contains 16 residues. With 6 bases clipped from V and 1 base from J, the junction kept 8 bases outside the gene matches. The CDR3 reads CASSPGGQGFNYGYTF. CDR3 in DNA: TGTGCCAGCAGCCCAGGGGGACAGGGGTTTAACTATGGCTACACCTTC.

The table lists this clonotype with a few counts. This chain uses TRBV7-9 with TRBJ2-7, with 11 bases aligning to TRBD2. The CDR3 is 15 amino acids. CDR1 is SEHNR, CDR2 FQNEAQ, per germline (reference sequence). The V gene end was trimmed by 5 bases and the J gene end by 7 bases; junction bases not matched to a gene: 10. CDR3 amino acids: CASSPLAGGPVEQYF. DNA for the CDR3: TGTGCCAGCAGCCCGTTAGCGGGGGGGCCGGTGGAGCAGTACTTC.

CDR3 nucleotide sequence: TGTGCCAGCAGCTTGGGCAATCCCCCCGGGGAGCTGTTTTTT. This encodes CASSLGNPPGELFF. This chain joins TRBV7-8 and TRBJ2-2; D is unclear. Trimming took off 3 bases at V and 6 bases at J, with 11 bases between the two ends. CDR1 is SGHVS, CDR2 FQNEAQ, per germline. CDR3 length: 14 residues.